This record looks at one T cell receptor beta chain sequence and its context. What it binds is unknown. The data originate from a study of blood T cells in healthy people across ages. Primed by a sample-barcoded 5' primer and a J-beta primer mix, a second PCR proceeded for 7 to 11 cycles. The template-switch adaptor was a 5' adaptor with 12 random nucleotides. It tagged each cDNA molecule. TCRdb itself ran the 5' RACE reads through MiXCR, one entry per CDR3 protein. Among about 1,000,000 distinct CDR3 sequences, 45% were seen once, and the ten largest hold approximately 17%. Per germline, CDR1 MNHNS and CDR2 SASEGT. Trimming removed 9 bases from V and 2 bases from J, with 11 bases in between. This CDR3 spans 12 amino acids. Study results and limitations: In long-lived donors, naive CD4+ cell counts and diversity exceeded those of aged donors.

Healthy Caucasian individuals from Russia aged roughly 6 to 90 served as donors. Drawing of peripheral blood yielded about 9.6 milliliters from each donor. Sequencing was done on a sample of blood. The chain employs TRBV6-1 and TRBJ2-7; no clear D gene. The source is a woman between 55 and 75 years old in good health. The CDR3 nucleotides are TGTGCCAGTAAATCAAACCCCTACGAGCAGTACTTC. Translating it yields CASKSNPYEQYF.